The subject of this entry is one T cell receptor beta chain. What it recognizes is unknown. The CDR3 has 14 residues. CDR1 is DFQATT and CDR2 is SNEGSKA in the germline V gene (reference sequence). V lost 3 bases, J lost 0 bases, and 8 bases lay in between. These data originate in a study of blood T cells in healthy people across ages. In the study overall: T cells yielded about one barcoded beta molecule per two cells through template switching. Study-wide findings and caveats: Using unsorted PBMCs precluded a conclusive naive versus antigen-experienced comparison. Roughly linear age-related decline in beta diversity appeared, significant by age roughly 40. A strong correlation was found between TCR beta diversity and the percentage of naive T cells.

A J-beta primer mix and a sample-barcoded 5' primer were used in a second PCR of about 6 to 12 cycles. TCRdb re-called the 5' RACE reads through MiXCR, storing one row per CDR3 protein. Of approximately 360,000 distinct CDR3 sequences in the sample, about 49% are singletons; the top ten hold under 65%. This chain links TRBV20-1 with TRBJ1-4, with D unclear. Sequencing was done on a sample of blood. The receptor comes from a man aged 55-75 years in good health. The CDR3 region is CSASQAATNEKLFF. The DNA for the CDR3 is TGCAGTGCTAGCCAGGCCGCAACTAATGAAAAACTGTTTTTT.